The 14 T cell receptor beta chains below were found in one sample sequenced in a study of low-dose radiotherapy and immunotherapy resistance in tumors. Described time point: after trial treatment. Treatment given: LDRT plus nivolumab, ipilimumab, low-dose cyclophosphamide and aspirin (RACIN trial). TRAV- and TRBV-specific primers primed first-strand cDNA, covering alpha and beta chains. For amplifying TCRs, the PCR ran for approximately 18 cycles with Phusion, which was used together with a constant-region primer and the adapter on the V primers. TCRdb called the reads again in MiXCR, with one record for every CDR3 protein. Of some 46,000 distinct CDR3 sequences detected, 20% to 25% appear once; the ten largest clones hold roughly a tenth. The source material was PBMCs, sampled after low-dose radiotherapy plus immunotherapy. Receptors originate from a male donor with prostate cancer.

This clonotype was detected ten times or more. This chain connects TRBV12-3 or TRBV12-4 to TRBJ1-4; TRBD1 agrees at 9 bases. The V and J ends lost 6 bases and 4 bases, in that order; junction bases with no gene match: 6. This CDR3 region has 15 residues. CDR3 in DNA: TGTGCCAGCAGGCCGGGACAGGGACGTAATGAAAAACTGTTTTTT. It codes for CASRPGQGRNEKLFF.

This clonotype was found many times. The chain is built from TRBV11-3 and TRBJ2-1; a possible D gene is TRBD2 (5 bases). The germline CDR1 and CDR2 sequences are SGHNT and YENEEA. CDR3 length equals 14 residues. V was shortened by 7 bases and J by 0 bases, with 10 bases between the two germline ends. The CDR3 loop reads CASKSGSSYNEQFF. The CDR3 DNA is TGTGCCAGCAAATCGGGAAGCTCCTACAATGAGCAGTTCTTC.

This clonotype was found many times. The chain employs TRBV25-1 and TRBJ1-1; D remains unclear. The V gene lost 8 bases and the J gene lost 4 bases, with 8 bases spanning the gap. Germline V gives CDR1 MGHDK, CDR2 SYGVNS. This CDR3 comprises 11 residues. The CDR3 sequence is CASLTGTEAFF. The CDR3 DNA reads TGTGCCAGCCTTACGGGCACTGAAGCTTTCTTT.

In this sample, this clonotype turned up many times. This chain links TRBV20-1 with TRBJ2-2; D tentatively reads TRBD1 or TRBD2 (6 bases each). The CDR3 spans 15 residues. CDR1 is DFQATT and CDR2 is SNEGSKA in the germline V gene (reference sequence). Trimming removed 5 bases from V and 4 bases from J, with 17 bases in between. This CDR3 is CSAARVTGATGELFF. As DNA, the CDR3 is TGCAGTGCTGCCCGAGTAACGGGGGCCACCGGGGAGCTGTTTTTT.

This clonotype was observed a few times. This rearrangement joins TRBV29-1 to TRBJ2-1; D possibly corresponds to TRBD2 (7 bases). Trimming shortened V by 4 bases and J by 0 bases, and 16 bases separated the two germline ends. The CDR3 is made up of 16 amino acids. Germline V gene lookup returns CDR1 SQVTM and CDR2 ANQGSEA. The CDR3 spells CSVGGGGHHSYNEQFF. As DNA, the CDR3 is TGCAGCGTTGGAGGGGGGGGACACCACTCCTACAATGAGCAGTTCTTC.

This chain uses TRBV12-3 or TRBV12-4 with TRBJ2-5; D gene ambiguous. This CDR3 has 13 amino acids. The V end was cut by 0 bases, the J end by 4 bases, with 6 bases between. The CDR3 sequence: CASSLALGETQYF. The CDR3 region has the DNA TGTGCCAGCAGTTTAGCCTTGGGAGAGACCCAGTACTTC.

Many counts were recorded for this clonotype. This chain connects TRBV28 to TRBJ1-1, with D unclear. Trimming removed 6 bases at V and 0 bases at J, with 5 bases between. CDR1 is MDHEN, CDR2 SYDVKM, per germline. This CDR3 has 12 residues. The DNA of the CDR3 is TGTGCCAGCAGCCTAATGAACACTGAAGCTTTCTTT. Translating gives CASSLMNTEAFF.

This clonotype was picked up many times. The chain recombines TRBV27 with TRBJ2-7; 10 bases map to TRBD2. Germline CDR1 MNHEY, CDR2 SMNVEV (reference sequence). V gave up 2 bases and J gave up 2 bases; unmatched junction bases: 3. The CDR3 extends over 15 amino acids. The CDR3 DNA reads as TGTGCCAGCAGTTTAGCCACTAGCGGGGCCTACGAGCAGTACTTC. Its protein is CASSLATSGAYEQYF.

Comment on this clonotype: A far larger clone differs by one base, so this is likely a read error. The V call is TRBV28, the J call TRBJ2-1; D perhaps matches TRBD2 (6 bases). Germline loops: CDR1 MDHEN, CDR2 SYDVKM. Trimming removed 6 bases from V and 10 bases from J, with 19 bases in between. The length of the CDR3 is 14 residues. CDR3 region: CASSPREWSYEQFF. CDR3 nucleotide sequence: TGTGCCAGCAGCCCTCGGGAGTGGTCCTACGAGCAGTTCTTC.

Judged by abundance, this clonotype is medium-sized. The V and J genes are TRBV6-1 and TRBJ1-5; 9 bases fit TRBD1. J lost 7 bases, V lost 5 bases, and 6 bases had no gene match. Germline CDR1 MNHNS, CDR2 SASEGT. The length of the CDR3 is 14 residues. The CDR3 spells CASSPGQGDQPQHF. Written as DNA, the CDR3 is TGTGCCAGCAGTCCGGGACAGGGAGACCAGCCCCAGCATTTT.

As DNA, the CDR3 is TGCGCCAGCACAGGGACAGCTGGAAACTATGGCTACACCTTC. As protein: CASTGTAGNYGYTF. The chain uses TRBV10-2 and TRBJ1-2, with TRBD1 matching 7 bases. Trimming at V came to 7 bases and at J to 2 bases, leaving 7 bases not matched to a gene. The germline CDR1 and CDR2 sequences are WSHSY and SAAADI. This CDR3 comprises 14 residues.

The chain carries TRBV18 and TRBJ2-6; TRBD2 aligns across 11 bases. The V segment lost 6 bases and the J segment 0 bases; nucleotides outside the gene matches: 10. Germline assignment: CDR1 KGHSH and CDR2 LQKENI. The CDR3 is 19 amino acids. CDR3 nucleotide sequence: TGTGCCAGCTCCCCCCAACTAGCGGGGGTGAGCTCTGGGGCCAACGTCCTGACTTTC. Its protein is CASSPQLAGVSSGANVLTF.

Comment on this clonotype: This likely came from a read error, as a far larger clone is one base away. V and J are TRBV29-1 and TRBJ2-3; a weak D match, TRBD2 (6 bases). The end of the DNA aligns better with TRBJ2-1, so the J call may be wrong. The CDR3 sequence is 15 residues long. CDR1 SQVTM and CDR2 ANQGSEA come from the germline V gene. CDR3 residues: CSVYGLTGSYNEQFF. The CDR3 DNA reads TGCAGCGTCTACGGACTAACGGGAAGCTACAATGAGCAGTTCTTC.

This clonotype was counted ten times or more. V and J are TRBV2 and TRBJ2-3; D might be TRBD1 (5 bases). CDR1 SNHLY and CDR2 FYNNEI come from the germline V gene. The CDR3 has 14 amino acids. Trimming removed 4 bases from V and 3 bases from J, with 11 bases in between. The DNA of the CDR3 is TGTGCCAGCAGTGCGTGGCAGGGTACAGATACGCAGTATTTT. Its translation is CASSAWQGTDTQYF.